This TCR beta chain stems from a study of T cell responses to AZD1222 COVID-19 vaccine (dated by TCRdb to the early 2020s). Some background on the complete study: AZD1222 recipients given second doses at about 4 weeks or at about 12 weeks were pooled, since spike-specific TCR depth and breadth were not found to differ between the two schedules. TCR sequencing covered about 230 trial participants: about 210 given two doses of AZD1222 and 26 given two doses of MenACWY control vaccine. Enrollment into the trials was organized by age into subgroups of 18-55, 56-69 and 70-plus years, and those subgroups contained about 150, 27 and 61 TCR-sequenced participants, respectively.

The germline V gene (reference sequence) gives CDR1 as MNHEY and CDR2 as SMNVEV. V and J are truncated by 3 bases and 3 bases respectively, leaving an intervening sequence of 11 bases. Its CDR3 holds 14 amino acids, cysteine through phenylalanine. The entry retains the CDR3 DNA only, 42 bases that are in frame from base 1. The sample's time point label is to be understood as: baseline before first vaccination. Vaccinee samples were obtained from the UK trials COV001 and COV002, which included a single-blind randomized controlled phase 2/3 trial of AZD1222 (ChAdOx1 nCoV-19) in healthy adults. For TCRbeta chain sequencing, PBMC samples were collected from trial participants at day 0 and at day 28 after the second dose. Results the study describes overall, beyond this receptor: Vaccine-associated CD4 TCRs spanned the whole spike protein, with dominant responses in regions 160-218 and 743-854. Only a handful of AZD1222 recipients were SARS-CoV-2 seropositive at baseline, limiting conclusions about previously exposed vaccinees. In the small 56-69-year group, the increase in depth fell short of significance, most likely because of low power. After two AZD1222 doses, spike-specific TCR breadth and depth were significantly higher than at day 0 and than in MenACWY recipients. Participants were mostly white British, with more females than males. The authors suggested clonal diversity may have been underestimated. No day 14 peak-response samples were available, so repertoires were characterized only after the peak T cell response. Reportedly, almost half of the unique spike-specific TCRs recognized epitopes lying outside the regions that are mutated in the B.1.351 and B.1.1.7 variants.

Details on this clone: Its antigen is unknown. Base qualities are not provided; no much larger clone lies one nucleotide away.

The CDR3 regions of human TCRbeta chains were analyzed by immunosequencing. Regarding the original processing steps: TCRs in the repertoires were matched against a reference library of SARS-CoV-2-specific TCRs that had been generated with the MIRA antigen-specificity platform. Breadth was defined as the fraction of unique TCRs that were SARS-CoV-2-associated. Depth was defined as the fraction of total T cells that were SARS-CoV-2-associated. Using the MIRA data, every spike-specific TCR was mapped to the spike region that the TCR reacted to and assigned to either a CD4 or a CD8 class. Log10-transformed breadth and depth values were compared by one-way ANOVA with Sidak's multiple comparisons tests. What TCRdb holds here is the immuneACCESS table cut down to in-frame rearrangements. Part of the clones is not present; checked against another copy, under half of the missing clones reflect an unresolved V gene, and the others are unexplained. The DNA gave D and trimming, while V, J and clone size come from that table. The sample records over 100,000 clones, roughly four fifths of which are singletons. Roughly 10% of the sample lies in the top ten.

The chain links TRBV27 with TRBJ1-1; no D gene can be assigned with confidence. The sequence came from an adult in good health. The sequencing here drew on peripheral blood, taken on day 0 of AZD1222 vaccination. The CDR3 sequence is CASSLSREDTEAFF. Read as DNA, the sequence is TGTGCCAGCAGTTTGTCAAGGGAGGACACTGAAGCTTTCTTT.